Below, 3 T cell receptor beta chains from the same sample are listed, as sequenced in a study of T cells in tumors after PD-1 blockade. This table comes from immunoSEQ multiplex PCR, and its TCRdb copy is limited to in-frame clones, with some not included. The table lists over 1,500 clones, around 70% of them singletons. The sample here was tumor tissue, taken before anti-PD-1 treatment. These receptors all come from a human donor with cutaneous squamous cell carcinoma.

This clone is classed as large. The J gene is TRBJ2-2, the V gene TRBV19; a weak D match, TRBD2 (6 bases). The germline CDR1 and CDR2 sequences are LNHDA and SQIVND (reference sequence). Deletions cut 3 bases from V and 3 bases from J, with 8 bases between. This CDR3 has 14 residues. The CDR3 DNA sequence: TGTGCCAGTAGTATGGGGGGTCACACCGGGGAGCTGTTTTTT. Translating gives CASSMGGHTGELFF.

This rearrangement joins TRBV19 to TRBJ1-5; TRBD1 might be the D (6 bases). Germline V gene sequence: CDR1 LNHDA, CDR2 SQIVND (reference sequence). V lost 6 bases and J lost 0, with 12 bases in between. The CDR3 is 15 amino acids. The CDR3, as DNA: TGTGCCAGTAGCGGGACATTCAATAGCAATCAGCCCCAGCATTTT. Protein sequence: CASSGTFNSNQPQHF.

J is TRBJ2-3 and V is TRBV4-2; unclear D gene. Trimming stripped 4 bases from V and 6 bases from J, with 14 bases between. CDR1 is LGHNA and CDR2 is YNFKEQ in the germline V gene. The CDR3 has 14 amino acids. CDR3 DNA sequence: TGTGCCAGCAGCCTGAGACCACCCCCGGATACGCAGTATTTT. Translating it yields CASSLRPPPDTQYF.